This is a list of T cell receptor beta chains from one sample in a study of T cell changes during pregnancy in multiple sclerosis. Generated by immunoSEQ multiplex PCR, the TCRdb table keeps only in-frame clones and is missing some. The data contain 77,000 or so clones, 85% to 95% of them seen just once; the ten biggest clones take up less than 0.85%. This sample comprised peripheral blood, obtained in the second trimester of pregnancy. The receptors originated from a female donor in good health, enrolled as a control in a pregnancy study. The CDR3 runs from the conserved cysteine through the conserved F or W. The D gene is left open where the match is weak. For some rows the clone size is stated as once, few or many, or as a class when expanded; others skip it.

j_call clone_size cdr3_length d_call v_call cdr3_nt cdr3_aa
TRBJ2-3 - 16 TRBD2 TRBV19 TGTGCCAGTAGTACTACGCGGGGGGCAAGCACAGATACGCAGTATTTT CASSTTRGASTDTQYF
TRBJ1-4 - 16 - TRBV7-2 TGTGCCAGCAGCTTACAGGATTTTGCAACTAATGAAAAACTGTTTTTT CASSLQDFATNEKLFF
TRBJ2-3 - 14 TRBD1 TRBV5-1 TGCGCCAGCAGTACAGGGACAGGGACAGATACGCAGTATTTT CASSTGTGTDTQYF
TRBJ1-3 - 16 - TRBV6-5 TGTGCCAGCAGTTACGGGCGGGGTAGTTTTGGAAACACCATATATTTT CASSYGRGSFGNTIYF
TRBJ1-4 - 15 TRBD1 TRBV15 TGTGCCACCAGCAGCGCGGACAGGGGGAAAGAAAAACTGTTTTTT CATSSADRGKEKLFF
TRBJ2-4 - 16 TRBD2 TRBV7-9 TGTGCCAGCAGCGTATCCCATTTAGCGGGGACAAACATTCAGTACTTC CASSVSHLAGTNIQYF
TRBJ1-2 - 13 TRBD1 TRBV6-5 TGTGCCAGCAGTCGAGGACAGGGGTATGGCTACACCTTC CASSRGQGYGYTF
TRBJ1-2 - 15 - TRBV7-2 TGTGCCAGCAGCTTCAGCGGGGGCTCTGACTATGGCTACACCTTC CASSFSGGSDYGYTF
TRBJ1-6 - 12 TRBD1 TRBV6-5 TGTGCCAGCCGCAGGGGGGACTCACCCCTCCACTTT CASRRGDSPLHF
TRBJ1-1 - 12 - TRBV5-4 TGTGCCAGCAGCGTTCCAGGGACTGAAGCTTTCTTT CASSVPGTEAFF
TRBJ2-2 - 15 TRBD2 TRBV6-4 TGTGCCAGCAGTGCGGGAAGCGGGGTCCCCGGGGAGCTGTTTTTT CASSAGSGVPGELFF
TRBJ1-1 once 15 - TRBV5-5 TGTGCCAGCACCTGGGAACGGACGGGGGACACTGAAGCTTTCTTT CASTWERTGDTEAFF
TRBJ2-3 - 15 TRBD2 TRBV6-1 TGTGCCAGCAGGGCTAGCGGGGTGACCACAGATACGCAGTATTTT CASRASGVTTDTQYF
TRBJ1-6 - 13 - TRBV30 TGTGCCTGGAGTGTAGCAGGGCGGTCACCCCTCCACTTT CAWSVAGRSPLHF
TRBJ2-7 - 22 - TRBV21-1 TGTGCCAGCAGACGTTTCAAACCCACCACCCTTGTTTGGGGCCCCCAGTCCTACGAGCAGTACTTC CASRRFKPTTLVWGPQSYEQYF
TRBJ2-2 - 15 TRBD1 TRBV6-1 TGTGCCAGCAGCCCCGGGACAGGGAGCACCGGGGAGCTGTTTTTT CASSPGTGSTGELFF
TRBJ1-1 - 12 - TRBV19 TGTGCCAGTAATTGGAGGAACACTGAAGCTTTCTTT CASNWRNTEAFF
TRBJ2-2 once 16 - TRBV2 TGTGCCAGCAGGGACAGCCCCCTTCAGAGAACCGGGGAGCTGTTTTTT CASRDSPLQRTGELFF
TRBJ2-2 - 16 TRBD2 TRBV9 TGTGCCAGCAGCATGTTAGCGGGGGCCCACACCGGGGAGCTGTTTTTT CASSMLAGAHTGELFF
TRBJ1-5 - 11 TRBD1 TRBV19 TGTGCCAGTACACAACAGGGGCCGCAGCATTTT CASTQQGPQHF
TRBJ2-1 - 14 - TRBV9 TGTGCCAGCACCCGACAGAGCTCCTACAATGAGCAGTTCTTC CASTRQSSYNEQFF
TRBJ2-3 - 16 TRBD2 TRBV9 TGTGCCAGCAGCTTGACTAGCGGGGGGGCCGGAGATACGCAGTATTTT CASSLTSGGAGDTQYF
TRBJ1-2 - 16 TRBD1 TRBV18 TGTGCCAGCTCACCTCAGGGACAGGGAAATTCACTCGGCTACACCTTC CASSPQGQGNSLGYTF
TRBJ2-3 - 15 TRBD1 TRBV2 TGTGCCAGCGTGGCGGGACAGGTTATTTCAGATACGCAGTATTTT CASVAGQVISDTQYF
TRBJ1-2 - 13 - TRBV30 TGTGCCTGGAACGTAGGCGGGGAAGATGGCTACACCTTC CAWNVGGEDGYTF